The sequence of this TCR beta chain was determined in a study of blood T cell repertoires in COVID-19 (dated by TCRdb to the early 2020s). Turning to the overall study: The collaborator samples originated in the United States, Italy and Spain and spanned the acute and convalescent phases of COVID-19. Where available, HLA class I and class II types were taken from metadata supplied by the sample provider and were not determined by assay-based typing. The samples were drawn from two sources: the first 160 participants of the ongoing ImmuneRACE study, and 1,000 to 1,500 subjects contributed by 6 global collaborators. Nearly every sample came with metadata listing a de-identified subject ID, COVID-19 status, age in years and sex. The repertoires were made available in a free public database intended to serve as a resource for research on the immune response to SARS-CoV-2. The prospective study material was composed of cDNA or gDNA derived from T cells, B-cell-depleted T cells, or PBMCs. Subjects who had been exposed to COVID-19, were actively infected with it, or had recovered from it provided the deeply sampled blood TCRbeta repertoires that made up the dataset.

Overall study results and their limits: How much clinical and demographic metadata was included differed by source and by participant, and the metadata was provided uncurated.

Another Seattle source contributed samples from volunteer blood donors who had recovered from COVID-19. Each collaborating institution followed its own protocols to collect whole blood in K2EDTA tubes. For TCRbeta analysis, collaborators shipped samples in one of three forms: frozen whole blood, isolated PBMCs, or DNA extracted from either of those sample types. CDR1 SGHNT and CDR2 YENEEA are derived from the germline V gene. Inclusive of the bounding cysteine and phenylalanine, the CDR3 is 13 residues long. The read is trimmed to its CDR3 DNA, 39 bases read in frame from base 1. V sheds 5 bases and J sheds 9 bases, leaving 13 bases between their ends. Only one count was recorded for this clone. The target of this receptor is not known. No much larger clone exists at a distance of one base, and base qualities are not known. The immunoSEQ Assay, a bias-controlled multiplex PCR, was used to amplify TCRbeta CDR3 regions from genomic DNA. In the original analysis: The number of nucleated cells in each sample was estimated from the amplification of reference gene primers within the assay. Sequence reads were collapsed and filtered to measure the absolute abundance of every unique TCRbeta CDR3 rearrangement. For each sample, productive Simpson clonality was calculated by taking the square root of Simpson's diversity index across productive rearrangements. TCRdb took over this immuneACCESS table, retaining in-frame rearrangements with V and J assigned. Such tables are incomplete; in checked studies, under half of the missing clones stem from an unresolved V gene, and the remainder is unexplained. V, J and clone size are those of that table, while D and trimming were read from the DNA. Counted in this sample were around 170,000 clones; around 89% of them appeared once. The ten most abundant clones make up 1.9% of the sample.

This receptor was taken from a man younger than 30 who had recovered from COVID-19. The sequence joins TRBV11-3 to TRBJ2-2; TRBD1 is a weak D gene call, 5 bases matching. The sequenced sample consisted of peripheral blood. The DNA sequence is as follows: TGTGCCAGCAGCGCACGTTGGGGCCGGGAGCTGTTTTTT. This sequence encodes CASSARWGRELFF.